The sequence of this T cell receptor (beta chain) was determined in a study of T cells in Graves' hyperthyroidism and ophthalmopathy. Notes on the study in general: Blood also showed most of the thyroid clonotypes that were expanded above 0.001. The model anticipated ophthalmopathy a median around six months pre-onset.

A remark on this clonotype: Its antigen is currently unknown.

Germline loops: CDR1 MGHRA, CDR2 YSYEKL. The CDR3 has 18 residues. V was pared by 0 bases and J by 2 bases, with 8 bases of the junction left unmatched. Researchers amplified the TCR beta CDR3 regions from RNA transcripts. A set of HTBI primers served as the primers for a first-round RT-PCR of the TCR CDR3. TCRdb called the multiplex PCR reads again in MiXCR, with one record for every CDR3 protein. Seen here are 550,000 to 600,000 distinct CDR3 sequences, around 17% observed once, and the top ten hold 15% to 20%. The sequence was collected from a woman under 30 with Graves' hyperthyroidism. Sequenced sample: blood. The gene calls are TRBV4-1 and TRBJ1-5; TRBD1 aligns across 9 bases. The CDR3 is CASSQDTGGSYGNQPQHF. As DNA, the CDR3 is TGCGCCAGCAGCCAAGATACAGGGGGCTCGTATGGCAATCAGCCCCAGCATTTT.